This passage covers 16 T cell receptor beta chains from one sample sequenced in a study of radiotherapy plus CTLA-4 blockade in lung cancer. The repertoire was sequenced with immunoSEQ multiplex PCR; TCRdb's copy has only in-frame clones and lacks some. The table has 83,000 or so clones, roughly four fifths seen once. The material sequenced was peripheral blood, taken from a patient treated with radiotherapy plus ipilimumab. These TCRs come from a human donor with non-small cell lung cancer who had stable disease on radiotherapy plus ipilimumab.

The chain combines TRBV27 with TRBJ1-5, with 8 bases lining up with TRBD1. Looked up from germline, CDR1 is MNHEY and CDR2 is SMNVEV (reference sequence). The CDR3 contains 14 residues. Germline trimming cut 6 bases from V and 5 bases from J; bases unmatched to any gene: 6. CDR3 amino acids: CASRTGQGDQPQHF. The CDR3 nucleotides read TGTGCCAGCAGGACTGGACAGGGAGATCAGCCCCAGCATTTT.

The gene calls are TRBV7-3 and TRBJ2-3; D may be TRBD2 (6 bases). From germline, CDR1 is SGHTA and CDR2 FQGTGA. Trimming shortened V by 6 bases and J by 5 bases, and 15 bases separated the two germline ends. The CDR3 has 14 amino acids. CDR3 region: CASSNGGARDTQYF. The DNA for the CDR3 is TGTGCCAGCAGTAACGGGGGAGCCAGAGATACGCAGTATTTT.

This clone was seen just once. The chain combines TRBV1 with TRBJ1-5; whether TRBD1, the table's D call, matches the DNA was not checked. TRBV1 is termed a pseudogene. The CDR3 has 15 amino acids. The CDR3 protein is CTSSQRQGEDQPQHF. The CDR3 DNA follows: TGCACCAGCAGCCAGAGACAGGGGGAGGATCAGCCCCAGCATTTT.

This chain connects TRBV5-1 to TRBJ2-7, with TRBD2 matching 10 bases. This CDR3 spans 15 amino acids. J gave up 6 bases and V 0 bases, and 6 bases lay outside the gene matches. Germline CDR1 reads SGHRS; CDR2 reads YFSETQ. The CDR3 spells CASSLELAGISEQYF. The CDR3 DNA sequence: TGCGCCAGCAGCTTGGAACTAGCGGGGATCTCCGAGCAGTACTTC.

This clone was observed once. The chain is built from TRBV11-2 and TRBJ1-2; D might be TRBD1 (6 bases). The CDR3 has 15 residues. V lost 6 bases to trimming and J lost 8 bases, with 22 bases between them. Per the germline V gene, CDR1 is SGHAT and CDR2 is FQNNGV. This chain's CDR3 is CASRHAGGLKKGYTF. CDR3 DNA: TGTGCCAGCAGACATGCGGGGGGGCTGAAGAAGGGCTACACCTTC.

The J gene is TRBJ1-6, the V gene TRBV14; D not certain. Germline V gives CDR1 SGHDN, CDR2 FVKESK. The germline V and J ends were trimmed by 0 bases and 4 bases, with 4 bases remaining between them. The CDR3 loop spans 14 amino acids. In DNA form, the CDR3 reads TGTGCCAGCAGCCAAGATCTTTATAATTCACCCCTCCACTTT. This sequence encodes CASSQDLYNSPLHF.

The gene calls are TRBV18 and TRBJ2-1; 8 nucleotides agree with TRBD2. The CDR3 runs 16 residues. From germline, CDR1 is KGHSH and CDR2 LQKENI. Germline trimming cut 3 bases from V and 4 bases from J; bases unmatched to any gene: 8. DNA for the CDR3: TGTGCCAGCTCACCCCAAGCGGGAGACGGGTACAATGAGCAGTTCTTC. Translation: CASSPQAGDGYNEQFF.

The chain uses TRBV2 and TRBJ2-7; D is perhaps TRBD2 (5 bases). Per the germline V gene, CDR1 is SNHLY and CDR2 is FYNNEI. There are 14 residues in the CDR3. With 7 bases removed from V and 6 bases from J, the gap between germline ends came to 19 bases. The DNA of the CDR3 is TGTGCCAGCACGTTAGTTAGGGCGGGCGGCGAGCAGTACTTC. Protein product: CASTLVRAGGEQYF. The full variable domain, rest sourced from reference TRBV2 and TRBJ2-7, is EPEVTQTPSHQVTQMGQEVILRCVPISNHLYFYWYRQILGQKVEFLVSFYNNEISEKSEIFDDQFSVERPDGSNFTLKIRSTKLEDSAMYFCASTLVRAGGEQYFGPGTRLTVT.

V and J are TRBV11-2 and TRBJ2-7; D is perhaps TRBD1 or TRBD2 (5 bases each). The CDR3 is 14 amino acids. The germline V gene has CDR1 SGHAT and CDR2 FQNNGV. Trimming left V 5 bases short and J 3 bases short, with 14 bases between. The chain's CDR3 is CASSPTGPLYEQYF. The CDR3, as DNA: TGTGCCAGCAGCCCCACGGGACCGCTCTACGAGCAGTACTTC. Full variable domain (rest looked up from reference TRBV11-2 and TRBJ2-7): EAGVAQSPRYKIIEKRQSVAFWCNPISGHATLYWYQQILGQGPKLLIQFQNNGVVDDSQLPKDRFSAERLKGVDSTLKIQPAKLEDSAVYLCASSPTGPLYEQYFGPGTRLTVT.

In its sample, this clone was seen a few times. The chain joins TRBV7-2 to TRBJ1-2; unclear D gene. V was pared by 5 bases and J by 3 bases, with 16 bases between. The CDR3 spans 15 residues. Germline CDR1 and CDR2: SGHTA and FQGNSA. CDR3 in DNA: TGTGCCAGCAGCCCGAGCAGAGGCGGGGACTATGGCTACACCTTC. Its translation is CASSPSRGGDYGYTF.

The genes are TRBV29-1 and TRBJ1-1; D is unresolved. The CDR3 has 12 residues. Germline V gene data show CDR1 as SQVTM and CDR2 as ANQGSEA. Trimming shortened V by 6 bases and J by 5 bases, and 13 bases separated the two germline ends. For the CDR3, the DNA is TGCAGCGTAGTCTGGTCGGGTACTGAAGCTTTCTTT. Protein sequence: CSVVWSGTEAFF.

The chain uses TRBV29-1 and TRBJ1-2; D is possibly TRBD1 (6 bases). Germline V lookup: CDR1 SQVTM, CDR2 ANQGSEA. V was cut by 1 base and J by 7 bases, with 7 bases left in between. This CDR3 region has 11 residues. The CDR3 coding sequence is TGCAGCGTTGAAGTGGGGGCTGGCTACACCTTC. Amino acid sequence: CSVEVGAGYTF.

The DNA of the CDR3 is TGTGCCAGCAGTTCGATGACAGGGTTGGACTATGGCTACACCTTC. The encoded protein is CASSSMTGLDYGYTF. This chain connects TRBV28 to TRBJ1-2, with 7 bases aligning to TRBD1. Germline V lookup: CDR1 MDHEN, CDR2 SYDVKM. The CDR3 covers 15 residues. Trimming removed 4 bases from V and 3 bases from J; junction bases left unmatched: 8.

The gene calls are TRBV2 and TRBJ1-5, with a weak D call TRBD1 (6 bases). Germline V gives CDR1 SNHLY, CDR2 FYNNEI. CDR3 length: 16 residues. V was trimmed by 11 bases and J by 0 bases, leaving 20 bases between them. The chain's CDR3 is CAGQRERGNSNQPQHF. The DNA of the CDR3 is TGTGCCGGCCAGAGGGAAAGGGGGAATAGCAATCAGCCCCAGCATTTT.

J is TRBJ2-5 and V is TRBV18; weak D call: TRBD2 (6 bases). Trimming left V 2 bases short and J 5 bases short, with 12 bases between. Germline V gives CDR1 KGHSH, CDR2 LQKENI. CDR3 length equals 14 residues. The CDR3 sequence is CASSPSLRGETQYF. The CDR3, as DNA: TGTGCCAGCTCACCAAGCTTACGGGGGGAGACCCAGTACTTC.

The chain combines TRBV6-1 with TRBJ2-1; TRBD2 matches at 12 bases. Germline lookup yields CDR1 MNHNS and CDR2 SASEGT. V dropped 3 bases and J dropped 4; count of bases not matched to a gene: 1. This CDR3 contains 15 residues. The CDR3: CASSETSGGYNEQFF. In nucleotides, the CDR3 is TGTGCCAGCAGTGAGACTAGCGGGGGTTACAATGAGCAGTTCTTC.